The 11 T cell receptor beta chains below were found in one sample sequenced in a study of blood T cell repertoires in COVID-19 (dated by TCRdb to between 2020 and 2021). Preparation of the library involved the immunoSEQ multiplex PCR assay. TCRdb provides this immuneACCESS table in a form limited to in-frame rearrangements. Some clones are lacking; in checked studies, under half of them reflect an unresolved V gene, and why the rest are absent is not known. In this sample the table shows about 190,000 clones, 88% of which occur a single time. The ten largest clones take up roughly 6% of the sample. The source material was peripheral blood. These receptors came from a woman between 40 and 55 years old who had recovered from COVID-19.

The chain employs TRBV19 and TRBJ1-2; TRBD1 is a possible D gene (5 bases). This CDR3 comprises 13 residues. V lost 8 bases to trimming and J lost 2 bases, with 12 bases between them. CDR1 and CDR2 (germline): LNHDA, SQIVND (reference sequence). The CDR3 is CASETGVNYGYTF. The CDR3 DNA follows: TGTGCCAGTGAAACAGGAGTAAACTATGGCTACACCTTC.

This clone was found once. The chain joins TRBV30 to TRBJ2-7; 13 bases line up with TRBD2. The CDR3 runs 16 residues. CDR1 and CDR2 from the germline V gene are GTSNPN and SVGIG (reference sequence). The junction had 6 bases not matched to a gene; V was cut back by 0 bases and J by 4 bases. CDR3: CAWSVQRTSGSYEQYF. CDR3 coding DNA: TGTGCCTGGAGTGTACAGCGGACTAGCGGGAGTTACGAGCAGTACTTC. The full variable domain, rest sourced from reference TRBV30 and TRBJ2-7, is SQTIHQWPATLVQPVGSPLSLECTVEGTSNPNLYWYRQAAGRGLQLLFYSVGIGQISSEVPQNLSASRPQDRQFILSSKKLLLSDSGFYLCAWSVQRTSGSYEQYFGPGTRLTVT.

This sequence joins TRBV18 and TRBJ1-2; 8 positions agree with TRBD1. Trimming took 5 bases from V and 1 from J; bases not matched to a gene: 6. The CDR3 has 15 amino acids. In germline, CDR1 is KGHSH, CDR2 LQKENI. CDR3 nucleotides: TGTGCCAGCTCAACAGCGACAGGGGATAACTATGGCTACACCTTC. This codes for CASSTATGDNYGYTF.

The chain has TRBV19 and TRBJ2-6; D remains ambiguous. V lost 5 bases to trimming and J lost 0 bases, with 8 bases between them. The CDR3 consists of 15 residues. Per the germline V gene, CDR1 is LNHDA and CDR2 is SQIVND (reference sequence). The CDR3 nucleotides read TGTGCCAGTAGTCCCTTCTACTCTGGGGCCAACGTCCTGACTTTC. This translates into CASSPFYSGANVLTF.

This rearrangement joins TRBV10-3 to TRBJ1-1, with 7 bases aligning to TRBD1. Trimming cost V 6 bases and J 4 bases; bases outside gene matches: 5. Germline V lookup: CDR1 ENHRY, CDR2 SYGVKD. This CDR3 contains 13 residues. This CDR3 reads CAISPGQATEAFF. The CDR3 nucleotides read TGTGCCATCAGCCCCGGACAGGCCACTGAAGCTTTCTTT.

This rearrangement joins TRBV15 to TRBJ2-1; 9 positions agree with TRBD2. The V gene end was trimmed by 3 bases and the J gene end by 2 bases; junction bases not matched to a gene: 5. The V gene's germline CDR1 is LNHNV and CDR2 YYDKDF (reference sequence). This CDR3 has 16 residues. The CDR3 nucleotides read TGTGCCACCAGCAGGGGTCGGACTAGCGCCTACAATGAGCAGTTCTTC. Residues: CATSRGRTSAYNEQFF.

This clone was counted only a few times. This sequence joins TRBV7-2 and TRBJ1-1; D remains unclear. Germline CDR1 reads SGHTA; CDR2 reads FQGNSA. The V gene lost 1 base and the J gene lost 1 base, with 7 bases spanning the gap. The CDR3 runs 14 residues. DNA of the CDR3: TGTGCCAGCAGCTTAGTCCGAGGGAACACTGAAGCTTTCTTT. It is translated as CASSLVRGNTEAFF.

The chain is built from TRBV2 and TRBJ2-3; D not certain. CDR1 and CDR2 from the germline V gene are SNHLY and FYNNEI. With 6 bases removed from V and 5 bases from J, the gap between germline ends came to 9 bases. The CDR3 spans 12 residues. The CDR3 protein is CASRPWRDTQYF. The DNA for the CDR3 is TGTGCCAGCAGGCCCTGGAGAGATACGCAGTATTTT.

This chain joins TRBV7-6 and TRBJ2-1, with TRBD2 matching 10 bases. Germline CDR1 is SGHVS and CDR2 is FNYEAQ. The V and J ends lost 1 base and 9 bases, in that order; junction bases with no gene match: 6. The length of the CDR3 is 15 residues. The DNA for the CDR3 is TGTGCCAGCAGCTTAGGCCTAGCGGGAGTAAGTGAGCAGTTCTTC. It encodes CASSLGLAGVSEQFF.

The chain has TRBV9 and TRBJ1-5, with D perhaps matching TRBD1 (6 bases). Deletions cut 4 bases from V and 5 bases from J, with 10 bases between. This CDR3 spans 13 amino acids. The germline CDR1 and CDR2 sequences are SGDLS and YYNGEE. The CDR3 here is CASSTSGDQPQHF. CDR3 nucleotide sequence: TGTGCCAGCAGCACATCAGGGGATCAGCCCCAGCATTTT.

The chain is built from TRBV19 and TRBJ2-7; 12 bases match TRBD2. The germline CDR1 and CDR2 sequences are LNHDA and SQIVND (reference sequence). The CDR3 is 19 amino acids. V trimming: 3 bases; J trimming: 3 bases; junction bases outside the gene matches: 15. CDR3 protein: CASSIILLAGGPVDYEQYF. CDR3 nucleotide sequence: TGTGCCAGTAGTATTATTCTCCTAGCGGGAGGGCCGGTTGACTACGAGCAGTACTTC.